This is a list of T cell receptor beta chains from one sample in a study of shared clonotypes between healthy human individuals. Assay used: immunoSEQ multiplex PCR; TCRdb lists only in-frame clones, some missing. The table lists under 2,500,000 clones, nearly 97% of them singletons. The sequenced sample was naive CD4+ T cells sorted from blood. The receptors shown here come from a man between 18 and 35 years old in good health. CDR3s include the opening cysteine and the closing phenylalanine or tryptophan. D genes are given only for firm matches. Expanded clones get a size class; other rows say once, few or many, or leave the size out.

V gene	CDR3 length	D gene	J gene	clone size	CDR3 protein	CDR3 DNA
TRBV18	13	-	TRBJ1-2	-	CASSSLANYGYTF	TGTGCCAGCTCAAGCTTAGCTAACTATGGCTACACCTTC
TRBV6-1	14	TRBD2	TRBJ2-1	once	CASSRGGFGNEQFF	TGTGCCAGCTCCCGGGGGGGGTTTGGGAATGAGCAGTTCTTC
TRBV25-1	11	-	TRBJ2-3	-	CASSEGRRGYF	TGTGCCAGCAGTGAGGGACGGCGAGGGTATTTT
TRBV28	14	-	TRBJ1-5	-	CASSLGGGNQPQHF	TGTGCCAGCAGTTTGGGGGGTGGCAATCAGCCCCAGCATTTT
TRBV7-8	14	-	TRBJ1-1	-	CASSLGLGNTEAFF	TGTGCCAGCAGCCTGGGTCTGGGAAACACTGAAGCTTTCTTT
TRBV6-1	11	-	TRBJ2-7	-	CGIGPSYEQYF	TGTGGCATCGGACCTTCGTACGAGCAGTACTTC
TRBV6-5	14	TRBD2	TRBJ2-2	-	CASSVSGGTGELFF	TGTGCCAGCAGTGTTAGCGGGGGCACCGGGGAGCTGTTTTTT
TRBV7-2	13	TRBD1	TRBJ2-7	-	CASSLRDRVEQYF	TGTGCCAGCAGCCTCCGGGACAGGGTCGAGCAGTACTTC
TRBV27	18	-	TRBJ2-2	-	CASSSSRQVVKNTGELFF	TGTGCCAGCAGTTCCAGCCGACAGGTGGTCAAGAACACCGGGGAGCTGTTTTTT
TRBV2	15	TRBD1	TRBJ2-1	-	CASITGQAARNEQFF	TGTGCCAGCATCACCGGACAGGCGGCGCGAAATGAGCAGTTCTTC
TRBV30	13	-	TRBJ1-1	-	CARQPGPNTEAFF	TGTGCCCGCCAACCGGGGCCGAACACTGAAGCTTTCTTT
TRBV10-2	15	-	TRBJ1-4	-	CASNPNGVGNEKLFF	TGCGCCAGCAACCCGAATGGTGTTGGTAATGAAAAACTGTTTTTT
TRBV4-1	15	-	TRBJ2-7	-	CASSQDEGSPYEQYF	TGCGCCAGCAGCCAAGACGAGGGGTCCCCGTACGAGCAGTACTTC
TRBV25-1	14	TRBD1	TRBJ2-2	once	CASSLQGAGGELFF	TGTGCCAGCAGTCTACAGGGGGCTGGCGGGGAGCTGTTTTTT
TRBV29-1	14	-	TRBJ1-2	-	CSVEKVGQNYGYTF	TGCAGCGTTGAAAAGGTGGGGCAGAACTATGGCTACACCTTC
TRBV27	13	-	TRBJ2-7	once	CASGRESTLEQYF	TGTGCCAGCGGTAGGGAATCAACTCTGGAGCAGTACTTC
TRBV7-2	12	-	TRBJ2-7	-	CASSSFSYEQYF	TGTGCCAGCAGCTCTTTCTCCTACGAGCAGTACTTC
TRBV7-2	11	-	TRBJ1-1	-	CASSLGHTAFF	TGTGCCAGCAGCCTTGGACACACAGCTTTCTTT
TRBV27	15	-	TRBJ2-5	-	CASSLRDFPGETQYF	TGTGCCAGCAGTCTGCGGGACTTTCCCGGGGAGACCCAGTACTTC
TRBV5-6	15	TRBD1	TRBJ1-5	-	CASSIGQGGGQPQHF	TGTGCCAGCAGCATAGGACAGGGGGGAGGTCAGCCCCAGCATTTT
TRBV4-1	20	-	TRBJ1-4	-	CASSQEPRTGRSATNEKLFF	TGCGCCAGCAGCCAAGAACCCCGAACAGGCCGCTCTGCAACTAATGAAAAACTGTTTTTT
TRBV10-3	14	-	TRBJ2-5	-	CAISGQGSGETQYF	TGTGCCATCAGTGGCCAGGGGTCAGGGGAGACCCAGTACTTC
TRBV5-1	15	-	TRBJ1-2	-	CASRGSPFNNYGYTF	TGCGCCAGCAGAGGGTCCCCCTTTAATAACTATGGCTACACCTTC
TRBV27	14	TRBD1	TRBJ1-6	-	CASSDPGQNSPLHF	TGTGCCAGCAGTGACCCGGGACAGAATTCACCCCTCCACTTT
TRBV20-1	11	-	TRBJ2-3	-	CSAYRADTQYF	TGCAGTGCGTACAGGGCTGATACGCAGTATTTT
TRBV18	14	TRBD2	TRBJ2-5	-	CASSPPGGQRTQYF	TGTGCCAGCTCACCACCGGGAGGGCAGCGGACCCAGTACTTC
TRBV11-2	13	-	TRBJ1-4	-	CASSFLLNEKLFF	TGTGCCAGCAGCTTTCTCCTTAATGAAAAACTGTTTTTT
TRBV7-2	15	-	TRBJ1-3	once	CASSQGPTSGNTIYF	TGTGCCAGCAGCCAAGGGCCGACCTCTGGAAACACCATATATTTT
TRBV5-6	17	-	TRBJ2-7	once	CASSSVGGQWRGYEQYF	TGTGCCAGCAGCTCGGTCGGAGGTCAGTGGCGGGGTTACGAGCAGTACTTC
TRBV10-1	13	-	TRBJ2-3	-	CASSPLDTDTQYF	TGCGCCAGCAGCCCTCTGGACACAGATACGCAGTATTTT
TRBV18	14	-	TRBJ2-2	-	CASSPEGTTGELFF	TGTGCCAGCTCACCGGAAGGTACCACCGGGGAGCTGTTTTTT
TRBV5-1	15	-	TRBJ1-3	-	CASSQGGLGGNTIYF	TGCGCCAGCAGCCAGGGTGGATTAGGTGGAAACACCATATATTTT
TRBV6-1	13	TRBD1	TRBJ1-1	once	CASTGQGNTEAFF	TGTGCCAGCACAGGACAGGGCAACACTGAAGCTTTCTTT
TRBV6-4	15	-	TRBJ2-2	-	CASSDTPGLAGELFF	TGTGCCAGCAGTGACACGCCCGGACTTGCCGGGGAGCTGTTTTTT
TRBV11-3	14	-	TRBJ2-2	-	CASSLAGTGGELFF	TGTGCCAGCAGCTTAGCCGGGACTGGCGGGGAGCTGTTTTTT
TRBV7-2	18	TRBD2	TRBJ2-7	-	CASSLGLAGSPGSYEQYF	TGTGCCAGCAGCTTAGGGCTAGCGGGCTCGCCGGGCTCCTACGAGCAGTACTTC
TRBV18	13	TRBD2	TRBJ2-5	-	CASSPPGGETQYF	TGTGCCAGCTCACCACCCGGGGGGGAGACCCAGTACTTC
TRBV30	11	TRBD1	TRBJ2-7	-	CAYDRGYEQYF	TGTGCCTACGACAGGGGCTACGAGCAGTACTTC
TRBV13	15	TRBD1	TRBJ1-2	-	CASSPRTGVLYGYTF	TGTGCCAGCAGCCCGAGGACAGGGGTTCTCTATGGCTACACCTTC
TRBV5-4	20	TRBD2	TRBJ2-3	once	CASSRPRGDPGLAVSDTQYF	TGTGCCAGCAGCCGTCCCCGAGGGGATCCGGGACTAGCAGTGTCAGATACGCAGTATTTT
TRBV6-1	14	TRBD1	TRBJ1-3	-	CASSTRTGGNTIYF	TGTGCCAGCAGTACCCGGACAGGCGGAAACACCATATATTTT
TRBV5-1	15	TRBD2	TRBJ2-5	-	CASSPTAGVQETQYF	TGCGCCAGCAGCCCCACAGCGGGGGTTCAAGAGACCCAGTACTTC
TRBV6-1	13	TRBD1	TRBJ1-2	-	CASREGQSYGYTF	TGTGCCAGCAGAGAGGGACAGTCCTATGGCTACACCTTC
TRBV5-6	19	TRBD1	TRBJ1-3	-	CASSPGTGGRILSGNTIYF	TGTGCCAGCAGCCCCGGGACAGGCGGCAGAATTTTATCTGGAAACACCATATATTTT
TRBV4-1	17	-	TRBJ2-5	-	CASSQEWGVKLQETQYF	TGCGCCAGCAGCCAAGAATGGGGGGTGAAGCTTCAAGAGACCCAGTACTTC
TRBV5-6	19	TRBD2	TRBJ2-1	-	CASSFFQSGGTRWINEQFF	TGTGCCAGCAGCTTTTTCCAATCTGGGGGGACTAGATGGATCAATGAGCAGTTCTTC
TRBV15	16	-	TRBJ1-1	once	CATSLGHHGLNTEAFF	TGTGCCACCAGTCTTGGGCATCACGGGTTAAACACTGAAGCTTTCTTT
TRBV10-3	15	-	TRBJ1-2	once	CAISESFQGSVGYTF	TGTGCCATCAGTGAGTCTTTCCAGGGATCGGTTGGCTACACCTTC
TRBV7-2	17	TRBD2	TRBJ2-5	once	CASSLAPAGGPGETQYF	TGTGCCAGCAGCTTAGCCCCAGCGGGAGGGCCGGGGGAGACCCAGTACTTC
TRBV18	13	-	TRBJ1-4	-	CASSRTENEKLFF	TGTGCCAGCTCCCGGACAGAAAATGAAAAACTGTTTTTT